One and the same sample provided the 16 T cell receptor beta chains below, sequenced in a study of blood T cell repertoires in COVID-19 (dated by TCRdb to about 2020). Library prep was done by the immunoSEQ multiplex PCR assay. What TCRdb holds here is the immuneACCESS table cut down to in-frame rearrangements. Part of the clones is not present; checked against another copy, under half of the missing clones reflect an unresolved V gene, and the others are unexplained. The sample table contains under 300,000 clones; only one count was recorded for around 82% of them. The ten largest clonotypes hold roughly 3.1% of the sample. Material: PBMCs or T cells enriched from blood (not recorded which). These receptors were collected from a man aged 50 or older who had recovered from COVID-19.

The CDR3 loop is CSASSGTGESTEAFF. For the CDR3, the DNA is TGCAGTGCTAGTTCCGGGACAGGGGAAAGCACTGAAGCTTTCTTT. This chain joins TRBV20-1 and TRBJ1-1, with 10 bases aligning to TRBD1. This CDR3 comprises 15 residues. The germline CDR1 and CDR2 sequences are DFQATT and SNEGSKA (reference sequence). With V trimmed by 3 bases and J by 4 bases, 8 bases remained unmatched.

The genes are TRBV29-1 and TRBJ1-1; a possible D gene is TRBD1 (5 bases). Germline V gene data show CDR1 as SQVTM and CDR2 as ANQGSEA. This CDR3 has 11 amino acids. Deletions cut 4 bases from V and 11 bases from J, with 14 bases between. CDR3 region: CSVVRAGKAFF. The CDR3 bases are TGCAGCGTTGTCAGGGCCGGAAAGGCTTTCTTT.

This clone was detected only a few times. V is TRBV28 and J is TRBJ2-7; 9 bases are a match to TRBD1. This CDR3 region has 14 residues. V lost 6 bases and J lost 7; bases outside the gene matches: 10. Germline V lookup: CDR1 MDHEN, CDR2 SYDVKM. Here the CDR3 reads CASRAGTGIMEQYF. The CDR3 DNA is TGTGCCAGCAGAGCCGGGACAGGGATTATGGAGCAGTACTTC.

The CDR3: CASSYSSGSRETQYF. The CDR3 nucleotides are TGTGCCAGCAGCTATTCTTCCGGGAGTCGAGAGACCCAGTACTTC. The chain joins TRBV28 to TRBJ2-5; D perhaps matches TRBD2 (6 bases). The CDR3 has 15 residues. V lost 6 bases, J lost 4 bases, and 18 bases lay in between. The germline V gene encodes CDR1 MDHEN and CDR2 SYDVKM.

V usage is TRBV6-5 and J usage is TRBJ2-7; D gene unclear. Germline V gives CDR1 MNHEY, CDR2 SVGAGI. Trimming removed 4 bases from V and 3 bases from J, with 16 bases in between. This CDR3 is 15 amino acids long. The CDR3: CASSSPLLELYEQYF. CDR3 DNA sequence: TGTGCCAGCAGTTCCCCTCTTTTGGAGCTCTACGAGCAGTACTTC.

The chain combines TRBV21-1 with TRBJ1-3; the D segment call TRBD1 is taken from the table without a DNA check. TRBV21-1 is shown as a pseudogene. The CDR3 is 18 amino acids. CDR3 region: CASSQPRRQGHSGNTIYF. The CDR3 coding sequence is TGTGCCAGCAGCCAACCTAGGAGACAGGGACACTCTGGAAACACCATATATTTT.

V usage is TRBV4-1 and J usage is TRBJ1-1; the match to TRBD1 covers 7 bases. The CDR3 sequence is 18 residues long. The J segment lost 0 bases and the V segment lost 4 bases, leaving 14 bases of the junction unmatched. CDR1 is MGHRA, CDR2 YSYEKL, per germline. The CDR3 is CASSRPPGQPSMNTEAFF. Written as DNA, the CDR3 is TGCGCCAGCAGCCGCCCCCCGGGACAGCCTAGCATGAACACTGAAGCTTTCTTT.

This rearrangement joins TRBV2 to TRBJ1-5; D unclear. The CDR3 has 14 amino acids. From germline, CDR1 is SNHLY and CDR2 FYNNEI. Between the trimmed V and J ends, which lost 2 bases and 6 bases, there was a span of 11 bases. For the CDR3, the DNA is TGTGCCAGCAGTGAATTGACGGGGTCTCAGCCCCAGCATTTT. Translating gives CASSELTGSQPQHF.

This chain connects TRBV5-4 to TRBJ1-1; a possible D gene is TRBD1 (5 bases). V was clipped by 1 base and J by 2 bases, with 18 bases between them. Germline CDR1 SGHNT, CDR2 YYREEE (reference sequence). The CDR3 is 17 amino acids. CDR3 nucleotides: TGTGCCAGCAGCTTGTTCGCTTTTGGGGCCGTTAACACTGAAGCTTTCTTT. Translation: CASSLFAFGAVNTEAFF.

The chain recombines TRBV9 with TRBJ1-5, with TRBD1 matching 9 bases. The CDR3 covers 15 residues. V lost 7 bases and J lost 7; bases outside the gene matches: 12. Germline V CDR1 and CDR2: SGDLS, YYNGEE. The CDR3 nucleotides are TGTGCCAGCTCTATTTCCGGGACAGGGAGGCAGCCCCAGCATTTT. It specifies CASSISGTGRQPQHF.

V gene TRBV11-2 combines with J gene TRBJ2-3; D is unclear. Trimming removed 0 bases at V and 7 bases at J, with 11 bases between. The CDR3 sequence is 14 residues long. The germline V gene has CDR1 SGHAT and CDR2 FQNNGV. In DNA form, the CDR3 reads TGTGCCAGCAGCTTAGAGGCGGCACACTATACGCAGTATTTT. This codes for CASSLEAAHYTQYF.

The gene calls are TRBV18 and TRBJ2-7, with D uncertain. The CDR3 has 16 amino acids. CDR1 and CDR2 (germline): KGHSH, LQKENI. V was trimmed by 4 bases and J by 6 bases, leaving 22 bases between them. CDR3 sequence reads: CASSLKSTDVLGEQYF. In DNA form, the CDR3 reads TGTGCCAGCTCACTAAAGAGCACAGACGTGTTGGGCGAGCAGTACTTC.

The rearrangement joins TRBV9 to TRBJ1-2; the D gene is possibly TRBD1 (6 bases). The V and J ends lost 3 bases and 5 bases respectively, with 11 bases between them. The CDR3 is 13 amino acids. Germline loops: CDR1 SGDLS, CDR2 YYNGEE. The chain's CDR3 is CASSGTEFYGYTF. The CDR3 bases are TGTGCCAGCAGCGGGACAGAGTTTTATGGCTACACCTTC.

This clone was counted once. The V gene is TRBV9, the J gene TRBJ1-6; 10 bases are a match to TRBD1. V dropped 4 bases and J dropped 7; count of bases not matched to a gene: 5. Per the germline V gene, CDR1 is SGDLS and CDR2 is YYNGEE. This CDR3 region has 15 residues. The CDR3 region is CASSSLTGGNSPLHF. The CDR3 DNA is TGTGCCAGCAGCTCGCTGACAGGGGGCAATTCACCCCTCCACTTT.

The chain is built from TRBV12-2 and TRBJ2-5; TRBD2 is taken as the D call from the table, unchecked against the DNA. TRBV12-2 is a listed pseudogene. This CDR3 contains 15 residues. CDR3 coding DNA: TGTGCAAGTCGCTTAGATATTTATGGCGGGGAGACCCAGTACTTC. Its protein product is CASRLDIYGGETQYF.

This chain uses TRBV5-1 with TRBJ2-7; tentative D call: TRBD1 (5 bases). CDR1 and CDR2 (germline): SGHRS, YFSETQ. Deletions cut 7 bases from V and 1 base from J, with 9 bases between. This CDR3 is built from 12 residues. The CDR3 coding sequence is TGCGCCAGCGGAACAGGATCCTACGAGCAGTACTTC. Translated, it gives CASGTGSYEQYF.